This is a list of T cell receptor beta chains from one sample in a study of neoadjuvant anti-PD-1 for oral cavity cancer. The assay was immunoSEQ multiplex PCR, and TCRdb's table has in-frame clones only and misses some. The sample lists more than 11,000 clones; more than 75% were seen once. The sequences come from PBMCs, collected after nivolumab (anti-PD-1) treatment. Every receptor here comes from a person between 40 and 85 years old with oral cavity squamous cell carcinoma. Each CDR3 is given without its conserved first and last residue.

v_gene: TRBV19; CDR3aa: ASSNAGGIGNTEAF
v_gene: TRBV19; CDR3aa: ASSEQGWVRETQY
v_gene: TRBV7-9; CDR3aa: ASSLELATYNEQF
v_gene: TRBV2; CDR3aa: ASRGAGANTEAF
v_gene: TRBV4-1; CDR3aa: ASSRTGTGRSGANVLT
v_gene: TRBV7-6; CDR3aa: ASSFNGKTGNTIY
v_gene: TRBV20-1; CDR3aa: SARVRDGYT
v_gene: TRBV9; CDR3aa: ASSVVGYTDTQY
v_gene: TRBV18; CDR3aa: ASSYYPETNEKLF
v_gene: TRBV28; CDR3aa: ASSRDQRETQY
v_gene: TRBV12-5; CDR3aa: ASQGLSGANVLT
v_gene: TRBV4-1; CDR3aa: ASSQVGVGYT
v_gene: TRBV4-1; CDR3aa: ASSRSFGTGLLEAF
v_gene: TRBV19; CDR3aa: ASSIARMNTEAF
v_gene: TRBV28; CDR3aa: ASRPDWGSNQPQH